The clone carrying this T cell receptor (beta chain) has just one count. Its antigen is undetermined. This specimen belongs to a study of cytomegalovirus exposure and HLA in healthy donors. Regarding the study as a whole: HLA alleles were associated with some 17,000 TCR beta sequences in a later analysis at 0.05 false discovery rate.

This CDR3 spans 14 amino acids. Unmatched junction bases numbered 5, after V lost 4 bases and J lost 2 bases. The germline V gene has CDR1 SGHRS and CDR2 YFSETQ. Both 60 Vbeta primers and 13 Jbeta primers went into the PCR. Clones were sequenced by immunoSEQ multiplex PCR, and TCRdb holds only the in-frame ones, with some missing. The sample lists about 170,000 clones, about 75% occurring once. This chain connects TRBV5-1 to TRBJ1-2; 7 nucleotides align to TRBD1. This sequence was found in a middle-aged man in good health and CMV-seropositive. Sequences were obtained from PBMCs. CDR3 protein: CASSPTTGNYGYTF. DNA of the CDR3: TGCGCCAGCAGCCCGACGACAGGGAACTATGGCTACACCTTC.